What follows are 26 T cell receptor beta chains derived from one specimen sequenced in a study of blood T cell repertoires in COVID-19. The method was immunoSEQ multiplex PCR; TCRdb's version includes in-frame clones alone and lacks a portion of them. Of 250,000 to 300,000 clones detected, about 89% appear once; the ten largest clones hold around 12%. The sequencing sample was made of peripheral blood. These receptors were obtained from a woman between 55 and 75 years old with acute or convalescent COVID-19.

This chain uses TRBV5-1 with TRBJ2-3; 12 nucleotides line up with TRBD2. The CDR3 loop spans 15 amino acids. Trimming removed 1 base from V and 4 bases from J; junction bases left unmatched: 1. The V gene's germline CDR1 is SGHRS and CDR2 YFSETQ. The CDR3 protein is CASSLTSGGPDTQYF. CDR3 nucleotides: TGCGCCAGCAGCTTGACTAGCGGGGGGCCAGATACGCAGTATTTT.

The genes are TRBV28 and TRBJ2-1; tentatively, D is TRBD1 (6 bases). From germline, CDR1 is MDHEN and CDR2 SYDVKM. The CDR3 is 16 amino acids. V was pared by 5 bases and J by 13 bases, with 27 bases between. CDR3 bases: TGTGCCAGCAGTCCCCGGGACGGCTGGGGGCTTAGCGAACAGTTCTTC. It encodes CASSPRDGWGLSEQFF.

V usage is TRBV27 and J usage is TRBJ2-2; D remains unclear. The CDR3 spans 14 residues. Trimming left V 3 bases short and J 4 bases short, with 9 bases between. Germline V gene sequence: CDR1 MNHEY, CDR2 SMNVEV (reference sequence). The CDR3 sequence: CASSFRQSTGELFF. CDR3 sequence (DNA): TGTGCCAGCAGTTTTAGACAAAGCACCGGGGAGCTGTTTTTT.

The rearrangement joins TRBV5-8 to TRBJ1-1, with unresolved D. CDR3 size: 14 residues. V was trimmed by 5 bases and J by 0 bases, leaving 11 bases between them. The germline CDR1 and CDR2 sequences are SGHTS and YDEGEE. In DNA, the CDR3 is TGTGCCAGCAGTCTGACACACCTGAACACTGAAGCTTTCTTT. Residues: CASSLTHLNTEAFF.

This clone appeared a few times. J is TRBJ2-7 and V is TRBV2; the match to TRBD2 covers 11 bases. CDR1 and CDR2 (germline): SNHLY, FYNNEI. V shed 6 bases and J 4 bases; nucleotides not matched to a gene: 8. The CDR3 has 15 amino acids. DNA of the CDR3: TGTGCCAGCAGCCGCGGACTAGCGGGTGTATACGAGCAGTACTTC. It yields the protein CASSRGLAGVYEQYF.

Comments on this clone: In the same sample, other DNA sequences code for this CDR3. The chain combines TRBV28 with TRBJ2-5; 11 bases fit TRBD2. V lost 2 bases and J lost 5; bases outside the gene matches: 4. Germline V lookup: CDR1 MDHEN, CDR2 SYDVKM. The CDR3 loop spans 15 amino acids. This chain's CDR3 is CASSLPLAGGETQYF. The CDR3 DNA reads TGTGCCAGCAGTTTACCATTAGCGGGAGGGGAGACCCAGTACTTC.

This chain links TRBV5-1 with TRBJ2-7; 12 nucleotides line up with TRBD2. Germline values: CDR1 SGHRS, CDR2 YFSETQ. J gave up 3 bases and V 4 bases, and 2 bases lay outside the gene matches. The CDR3 covers 14 residues. CDR3 bases: TGCGCCAGCAGCCCGGGACTAGCGGGCTACGAGCAGTACTTC. Translated, it gives CASSPGLAGYEQYF.

V gene TRBV7-8 combines with J gene TRBJ1-2; 11 nucleotides agree with TRBD1. The V gene end was trimmed by 5 bases and the J gene end by 9 bases; junction bases not matched to a gene: 14. This CDR3 is built from 16 residues. Germline V gene lookup returns CDR1 SGHVS and CDR2 FQNEAQ. This chain's CDR3 is CASSQHRTGGILSYTF. The CDR3 nucleotides read TGTGCCAGCAGCCAGCACCGGACAGGGGGCATTCTGAGCTACACCTTC.

The chain carries TRBV6-6 and TRBJ2-7; TRBD1 matches at 7 bases. This CDR3 is 13 amino acids long. CDR1 MNHNY and CDR2 SVGAGI come from the germline V gene (reference sequence). The V segment lost 6 bases and the J segment 4 bases; nucleotides outside the gene matches: 6. CDR3 protein: CASRTGVGYEQYF. The CDR3 DNA reads as TGTGCCAGCAGAACAGGGGTAGGGTACGAGCAGTACTTC.

This sequence joins TRBV20-1 and TRBJ1-1; D is perhaps TRBD1 (5 bases). The CDR3 is 11 amino acids. V lost 6 bases, J lost 6 bases, and 11 bases lay in between. CDR1 and CDR2 (germline): DFQATT, SNEGSKA (reference sequence). Here the CDR3 DNA reads TGCAGTGCCCGGGGGGGTCCTGAAGCTTTCTTT. This sequence encodes CSARGGPEAFF.

The chain couples TRBV5-1 to TRBJ2-5; TRBD2 matches 12 bases. Trimming removed 2 bases from V and 5 bases from J; junction bases left unmatched: 7. Germline CDR1 is SGHRS and CDR2 is YFSETQ. The length of the CDR3 is 16 residues. CDR3 DNA: TGCGCCAGCAGCTTATCTAGCGGGGGGGCCGGGGAGACCCAGTACTTC. As protein: CASSLSSGGAGETQYF. The variable domain in full, with the rest retrieved from reference TRBV5-1 and TRBJ2-5, is KAGVTQTPRYLIKTRGQQVTLSCSPISGHRSVSWYQQTPGQGLQFLFEYFSETQRNKGNFPGRFSGRQFSNSRSEMNVSTLELGDSALYLCASSLSSGGAGETQYFGPGTRLLVL.

In DNA, the CDR3 is TGTGCCAGCAGCTCGCGGGACAGGGGGGTCGTCGAGCAGTACTTC. Translating gives CASSSRDRGVVEQYF. The chain links TRBV9 to TRBJ2-7; 11 nucleotides line up with TRBD1. Germline CDR1 SGDLS, CDR2 YYNGEE. V trimming: 4 bases; J trimming: 6 bases; junction bases outside the gene matches: 9. The CDR3 runs 15 residues. Full variable domain (missing parts from reference TRBV9 and TRBJ2-7): DSGVTQTPKHLITATGQRVTLRCSPRSGDLSVYWYQQSLDQGLQFLIQYYNGEERAKGNILERFSAQQFPDLHSELNLSSLELGDSALYFCASSSRDRGVVEQYFGPGTRLTVT.

The chain has TRBV27 and TRBJ1-5, with 7 positions matching TRBD1. J lost 6 bases, V lost 3 bases, and 5 bases had no gene match. Germline V lookup: CDR1 MNHEY, CDR2 SMNVEV (reference sequence). This CDR3 region has 14 residues. The CDR3 region has the DNA TGTGCCAGCAGTTTCGTCGGGGACAGTCAGCCCCAGCATTTT. This encodes CASSFVGDSQPQHF.

The chain carries TRBV12-3 or TRBV12-4 and TRBJ1-5; possibly TRBD1 for D (5 bases). V was trimmed by 7 bases and J by 6 bases, leaving 13 bases between them. The CDR3 is made up of 13 amino acids. The CDR3 loop is CASMDQGAQPQHF. CDR3 coding DNA: TGTGCCAGCATGGACCAGGGCGCTCAGCCCCAGCATTTT.

V and J are TRBV7-2 and TRBJ1-1, with 9 positions matching TRBD1. The CDR3 sequence is 15 residues long. Germline loops: CDR1 SGHTA, CDR2 FQGNSA. V shed 3 bases and J 3 bases; nucleotides not matched to a gene: 5. The CDR3 spells CASSLGTGFDTEAFF. CDR3 nucleotide sequence: TGTGCCAGCAGCTTGGGGACAGGGTTTGACACTGAAGCTTTCTTT.

Concerning this clone itself: One end of the junction is discordant with germline, which a read error may explain. This chain links TRBV5-4 with TRBJ1-2; D remains ambiguous. The CDR3 loop spans 14 amino acids. CDR1 is SGHNT and CDR2 is YYREEE in the germline V gene (reference sequence). The chain's CDR3 is CAGSAPRGDYGYTF. The CDR3 coding sequence is TGTGCCGGCAGTGCGCCGCGGGGAGACTATGGCTACACCTTC.

This clone came up a few times. The J gene is TRBJ2-3, the V gene TRBV5-1, with D possibly matching TRBD2 (6 bases). Germline CDR1 is SGHRS and CDR2 is YFSETQ. The CDR3 sequence is 14 residues long. Between the trimmed V and J ends, which lost 4 bases and 0 bases, there was a span of 9 bases. The CDR3 loop reads CASSQGLSTDTQYF. The CDR3 bases are TGCGCCAGCAGCCAGGGACTCAGCACAGATACGCAGTATTTT.

V usage is TRBV5-1 and J usage is TRBJ2-2; 11 nucleotides match TRBD1. The junction had 10 bases not matched to a gene; V was cut back by 7 bases and J by 2 bases. From germline, CDR1 is SGHRS and CDR2 YFSETQ. The CDR3 has 17 amino acids. The CDR3 loop reads CASGPTGQGANTGELFF. The DNA for the CDR3 is TGCGCCAGCGGCCCGACTGGACAGGGGGCAAACACCGGGGAGCTGTTTTTT.

The rearrangement uses TRBV9 and TRBJ1-6, with 11 bases lining up with TRBD1. Looked up from germline, CDR1 is SGDLS and CDR2 is YYNGEE. Trimming at V came to 3 bases and at J to 7 bases, leaving 3 bases not matched to a gene. There are 15 residues in the CDR3. The DNA of the CDR3 is TGTGCCAGCAGCGAGGGGACAGGGGGAAATTCACCCCTCCACTTT. This encodes CASSEGTGGNSPLHF.

The chain links TRBV4-1 to TRBJ1-1, with TRBD1 matching 9 bases. V shed 6 bases, J shed 4 bases, and the junction held 12 bases outside the gene matches. The length of the CDR3 is 16 residues. Germline CDR1 MGHRA, CDR2 YSYEKL. DNA for the CDR3: TGCGCCAGCAGTCACCCCCGTGGACAGGGGAGCACTGAAGCTTTCTTT. Encoded protein: CASSHPRGQGSTEAFF.

The rearrangement joins TRBV30 to TRBJ2-2; TRBD2 agrees at 9 bases. Trimming took 5 bases from V and 7 from J; bases not matched to a gene: 8. The CDR3 spans 14 residues. CDR1 GTSNPN and CDR2 SVGIG come from the germline V gene (reference sequence). The CDR3 protein is CAWRAGTSYGELFF. CDR3 sequence (DNA): TGTGCCTGGCGGGCCGGGACTAGCTACGGGGAGCTGTTTTTT. Full variable domain (missing parts from reference TRBV30 and TRBJ2-2): SQTIHQWPATLVQPVGSPLSLECTVEGTSNPNLYWYRQAAGRGLQLLFYSVGIGQISSEVPQNLSASRPQDRQFILSSKKLLLSDSGFYLCAWRAGTSYGELFFGEGSRLTVL.

V and J are TRBV5-1 and TRBJ2-7, with D unclear. This CDR3 is 16 amino acids long. Germline CDR1 reads SGHRS; CDR2 reads YFSETQ. V shed 0 bases and J shed 2 bases, with 15 bases lying between them. CDR3 residues: CASSLVFSASAYEQYF. The CDR3 coding sequence is TGCGCCAGCAGCTTGGTCTTCTCAGCGAGCGCCTACGAGCAGTACTTC.

The J gene is TRBJ2-1, the V gene TRBV28; 9 bases align to TRBD2. This CDR3 spans 15 amino acids. Losses at the gene ends were 8 bases for V and 4 bases for J; bases not matched to a gene: 9. Looked up from germline, CDR1 is MDHEN and CDR2 is SYDVKM. CDR3 bases: TGTGCCAGCGGGCTAGCGGGGAGAACTTACAATGAGCAGTTCTTC. Amino acid sequence: CASGLAGRTYNEQFF.

The chain carries TRBV7-2 and TRBJ2-7; 10 nucleotides agree with TRBD2. The junction had 11 bases not matched to a gene; V was cut back by 2 bases and J by 4 bases. The CDR3 runs 17 residues. CDR1 and CDR2 (germline): SGHTA, FQGNSA. Here the CDR3 reads CASSLSSPSGSPYEQYF. The CDR3 coding sequence is TGTGCCAGCAGCTTAAGTTCTCCTAGCGGGAGTCCATACGAGCAGTACTTC.

The chain joins TRBV3-1 (or the pseudogene TRBV3-2) to TRBJ2-7; TRBD2 matches at 11 bases. CDR3 length: 17 residues. Germline V gives CDR1 LGHDT, CDR2 YNNKEL (reference sequence). V shed 1 base and J 5 bases; nucleotides not matched to a gene: 10. The CDR3 sequence: CASSQGVSGRALNEQYF. The CDR3 nucleotides read TGTGCCAGCAGCCAAGGCGTTAGCGGGAGGGCTTTGAACGAGCAGTACTTC.

The chain couples TRBV5-1 to TRBJ2-1; 10 nucleotides line up with TRBD2. The germline V gene encodes CDR1 SGHRS and CDR2 YFSETQ. The trim removed 3 bases at V and 8 bases at J, leaving 5 bases unmatched. This CDR3 region has 14 residues. The CDR3, as DNA: TGCGCCAGCAGCTCCCTAGCGGGAGTCCATGAGCAGTTCTTC. Translating gives CASSSLAGVHEQFF.